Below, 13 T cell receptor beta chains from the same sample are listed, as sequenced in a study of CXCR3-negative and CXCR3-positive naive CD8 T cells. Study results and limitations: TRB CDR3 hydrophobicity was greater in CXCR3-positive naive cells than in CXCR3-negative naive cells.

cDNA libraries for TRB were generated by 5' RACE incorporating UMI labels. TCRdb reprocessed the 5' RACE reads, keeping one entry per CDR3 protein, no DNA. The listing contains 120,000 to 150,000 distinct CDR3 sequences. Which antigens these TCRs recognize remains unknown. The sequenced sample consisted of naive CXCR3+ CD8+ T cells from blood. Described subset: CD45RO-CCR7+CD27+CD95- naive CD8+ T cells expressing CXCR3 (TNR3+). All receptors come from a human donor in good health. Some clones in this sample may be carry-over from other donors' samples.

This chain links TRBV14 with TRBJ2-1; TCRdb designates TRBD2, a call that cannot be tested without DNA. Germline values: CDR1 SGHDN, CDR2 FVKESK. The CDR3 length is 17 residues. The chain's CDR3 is CASSQDFLAGPLNEQFF. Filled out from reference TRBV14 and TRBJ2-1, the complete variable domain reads EAGVTQFPSHSVIEKGQTVTLRCDPISGHDNLYWYRRVMGKEIKFLLHFVKESKQDESGMPNNRFLAERTGGTYSTLKVQPAELEDSGVYFCASSQDFLAGPLNEQFFGPGTRLTVL.

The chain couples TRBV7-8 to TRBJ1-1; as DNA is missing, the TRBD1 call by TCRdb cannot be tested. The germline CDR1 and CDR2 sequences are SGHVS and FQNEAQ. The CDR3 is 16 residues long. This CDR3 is CASSFDSPPMNTEAFF.

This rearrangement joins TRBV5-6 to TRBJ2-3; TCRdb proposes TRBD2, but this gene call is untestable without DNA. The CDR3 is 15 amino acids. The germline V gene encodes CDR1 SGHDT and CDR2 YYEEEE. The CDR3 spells CASAPGLAGADTQYF.

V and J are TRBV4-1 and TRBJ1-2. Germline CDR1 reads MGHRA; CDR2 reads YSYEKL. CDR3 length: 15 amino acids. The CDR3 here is CASSQNPLGNYGYTF.

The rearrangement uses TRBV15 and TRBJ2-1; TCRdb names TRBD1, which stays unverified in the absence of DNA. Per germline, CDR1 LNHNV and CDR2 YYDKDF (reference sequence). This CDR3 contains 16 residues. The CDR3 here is CATSISRDRVDNEQFF.

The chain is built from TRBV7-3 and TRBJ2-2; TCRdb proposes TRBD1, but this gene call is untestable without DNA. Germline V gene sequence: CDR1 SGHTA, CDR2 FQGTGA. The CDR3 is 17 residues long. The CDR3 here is CASSPTPAGILTGELFF. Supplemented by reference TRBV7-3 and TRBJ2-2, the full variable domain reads GAGVSQTPSNKVTEKGKYVELRCDPISGHTALYWYRQSLGQGPEFLIYFQGTGAADDSGLPNDRFFAVRPEGSVSTLKIQRTERGDSAVYLCASSPTPAGILTGELFFGEGSRLTVL.

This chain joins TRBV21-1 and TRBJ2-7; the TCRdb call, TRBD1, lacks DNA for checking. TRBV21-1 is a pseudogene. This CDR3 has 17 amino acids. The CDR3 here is CASSKGARDRDLYEQYF.

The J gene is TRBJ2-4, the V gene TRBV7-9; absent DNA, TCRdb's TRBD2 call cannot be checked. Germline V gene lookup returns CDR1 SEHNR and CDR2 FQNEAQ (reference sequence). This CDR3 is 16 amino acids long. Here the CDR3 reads CASSLTSATAKNIQYF.

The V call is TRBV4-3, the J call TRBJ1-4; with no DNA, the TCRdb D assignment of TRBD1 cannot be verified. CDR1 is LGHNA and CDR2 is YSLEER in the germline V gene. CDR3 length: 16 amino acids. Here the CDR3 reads CASSQGPGLGAEKLFF.

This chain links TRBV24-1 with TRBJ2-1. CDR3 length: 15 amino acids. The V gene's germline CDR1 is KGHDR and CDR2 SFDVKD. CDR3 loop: CATSGTDSSYNEQFF.

The CDR3 here is CASSLERGYNEQFF. The chain links TRBV7-9 to TRBJ2-1. Germline V gives CDR1 SEHNR, CDR2 FQNEAQ (reference sequence). The CDR3 has 14 amino acids. Together with reference TRBV7-9 and TRBJ2-1, the CDR3 gives the full variable domain: DTGVSQNPRHKITKRGQNVTFRCDPISEHNRLYWYRQTLGQGPEFLTYFQNEAQLEKSRLLSDRFSAERPKGSFSTLEIQRTEQGDSAMYLCASSLERGYNEQFFGPGTRLTVL.

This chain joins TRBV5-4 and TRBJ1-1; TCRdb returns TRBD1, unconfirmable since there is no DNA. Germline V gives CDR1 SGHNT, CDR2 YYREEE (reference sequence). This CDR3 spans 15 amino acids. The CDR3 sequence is CASSPGQGSVYEAFF.

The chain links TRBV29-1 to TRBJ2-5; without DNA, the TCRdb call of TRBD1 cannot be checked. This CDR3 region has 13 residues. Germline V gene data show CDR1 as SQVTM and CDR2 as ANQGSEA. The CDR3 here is CSVIQGARETQYF.